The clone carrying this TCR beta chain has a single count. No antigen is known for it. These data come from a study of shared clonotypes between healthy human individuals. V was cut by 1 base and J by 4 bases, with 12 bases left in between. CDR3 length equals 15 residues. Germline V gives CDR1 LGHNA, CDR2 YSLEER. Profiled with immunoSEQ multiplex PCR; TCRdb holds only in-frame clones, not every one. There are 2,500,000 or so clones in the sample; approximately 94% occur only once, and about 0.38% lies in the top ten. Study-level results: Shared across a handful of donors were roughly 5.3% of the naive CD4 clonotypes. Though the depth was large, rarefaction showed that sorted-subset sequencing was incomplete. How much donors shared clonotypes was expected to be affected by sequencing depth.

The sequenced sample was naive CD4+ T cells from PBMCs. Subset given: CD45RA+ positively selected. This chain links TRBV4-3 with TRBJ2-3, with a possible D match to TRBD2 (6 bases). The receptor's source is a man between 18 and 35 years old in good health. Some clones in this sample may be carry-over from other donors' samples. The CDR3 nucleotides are TGCGCCAGCAGCCAAGGCCGCGGAGGGGCAGATACGCAGTATTTT. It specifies CASSQGRGGADTQYF.